The T cell receptor beta chain under discussion was sequenced for a study of T cell clones after liver transplantation. V was clipped by 3 bases and J by 2 bases, with 14 bases between them. Germline V CDR1 and CDR2: SGHDN, FVKESK. This CDR3 region has 15 residues. Using immunoSEQ multiplex PCR, the repertoire was profiled, and TCRdb retains in-frame clones only, with some absent. The table has approximately 68,000 clones, about 80% seen once. The sequence came from a human donor who received a liver transplant. The starting material was CD4+ T cells from blood, obtained before liver transplant. The J gene is TRBJ2-7, the V gene TRBV14, with TRBD1 as a possible D gene (6 bases). CDR3: CASSHVRGQTYEQYF. The CDR3 DNA follows: TGTGCCAGCAGCCATGTACGCGGACAGACCTACGAGCAGTACTTC.